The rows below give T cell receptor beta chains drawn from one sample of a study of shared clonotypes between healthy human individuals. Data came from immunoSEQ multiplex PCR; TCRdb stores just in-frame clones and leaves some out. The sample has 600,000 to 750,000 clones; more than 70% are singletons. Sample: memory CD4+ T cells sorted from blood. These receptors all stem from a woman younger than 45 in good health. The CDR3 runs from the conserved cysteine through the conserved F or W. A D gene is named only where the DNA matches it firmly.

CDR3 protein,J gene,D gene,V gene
CASRPGLVGTQYF,TRBJ2-5,TRBD2,TRBV2
CASSLGTGAELEQYF,TRBJ2-7,TRBD1,TRBV7-9
CASRTSGANTGELFF,TRBJ2-2,TRBD2,TRBV2
CASSLLPHPSSYNEQFF,TRBJ2-1,-,TRBV27
CASSGWDVGTQYF,TRBJ2-5,-,TRBV27
CASSLAGQAGLADTQYF,TRBJ2-3,-,TRBV28
CASSLGAGAGTDTQYF,TRBJ2-3,-,TRBV7-9
CASSFRQTNYGYTF,TRBJ1-2,-,TRBV7-2
CASGNRAEGYGYTF,TRBJ1-2,-,TRBV6-5
CASSPDGQGTVTEAFF,TRBJ1-1,TRBD1,TRBV4-2